This TCR beta chain derives from a study of CD4 T cells in relation to SARS-CoV-2 and coronaviruses. CD4+ T cells from unexposed donors were obtained before the COVID-19 pandemic (2011-2018). CD4+ T cells were isolated from the cells after around 9 days of culture. Cells permitting, SARS-CoV-2 S/N and four cold-coronavirus spikes were tested on unexposed-donor CD4+ T cells. Trimming removed 4 bases from V and 0 bases from J, with 11 bases in between. The germline V gene encodes CDR1 SGHKS and CDR2 YYEKEE (reference sequence). The CDR3 contains 15 residues. This clone occurred once. Antigen specificity is unknown. Only in-frame clones appear in the TCRdb table, and some are missing; sequencing was by immunoSEQ multiplex PCR. This table holds more than 20,000 clones, about 69% found once.

The sample consisted of CD4+ T cells from PBMCs, cultured in vitro. The receptor comes from a human donor in good health. This sequence joins TRBV5-5 and TRBJ1-5; the D gene is possibly TRBD1 (5 bases). The CDR3: CASSAGLNSNQPQHF. CDR3 nucleotides: TGTGCCAGCAGCGCGGGACTGAATAGCAATCAGCCCCAGCATTTT.